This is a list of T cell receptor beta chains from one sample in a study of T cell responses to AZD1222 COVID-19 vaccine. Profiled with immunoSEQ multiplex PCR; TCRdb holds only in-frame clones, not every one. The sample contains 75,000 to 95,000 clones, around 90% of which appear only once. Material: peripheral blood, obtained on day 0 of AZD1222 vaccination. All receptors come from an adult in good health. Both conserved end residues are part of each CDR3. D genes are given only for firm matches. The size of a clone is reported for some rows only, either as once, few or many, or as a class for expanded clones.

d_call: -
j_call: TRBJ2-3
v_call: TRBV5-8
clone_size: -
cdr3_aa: CASITLAGSTYTQYF
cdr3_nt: TGTGCCAGCATAACACTGGCGGGATCGACCTATACGCAGTATTTT

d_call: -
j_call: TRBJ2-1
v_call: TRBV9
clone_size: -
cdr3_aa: CASSVSTGNEQFF
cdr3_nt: TGTGCCAGCAGCGTCTCGACCGGGAATGAGCAGTTCTTC

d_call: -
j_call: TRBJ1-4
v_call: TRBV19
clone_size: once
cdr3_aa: CASRALEEKLFF
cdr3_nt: TGTGCCAGTAGGGCCCTGGAGGAAAAACTGTTTTTT

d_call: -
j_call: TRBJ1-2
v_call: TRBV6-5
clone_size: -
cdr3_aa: CASRADGYGYTF
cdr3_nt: TGTGCCAGCAGAGCGGACGGGTATGGCTACACCTTC

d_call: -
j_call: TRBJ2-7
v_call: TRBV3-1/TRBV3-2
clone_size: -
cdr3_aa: CASSQVGGPEQYF
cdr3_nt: TGTGCCAGCAGCCAAGTTGGAGGGCCCGAGCAGTACTTC

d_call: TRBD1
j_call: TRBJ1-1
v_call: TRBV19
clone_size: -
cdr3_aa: CASSMGGTGLIGGTEAFF
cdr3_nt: TGTGCCAGTAGTATGGGCGGGACAGGACTCATTGGGGGCACTGAAGCTTTCTTT

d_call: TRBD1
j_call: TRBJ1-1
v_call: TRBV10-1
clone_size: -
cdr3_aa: CASSLRQGNTEAFF
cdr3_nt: TGCGCCAGCAGCCTGAGACAGGGGAACACTGAAGCTTTCTTT

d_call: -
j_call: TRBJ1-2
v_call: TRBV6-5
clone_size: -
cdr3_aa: CASSRLQGHYGYTF
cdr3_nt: TGTGCCAGCAGTCGCCTACAGGGTCACTATGGCTACACCTTC

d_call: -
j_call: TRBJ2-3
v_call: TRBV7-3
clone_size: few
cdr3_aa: CASSLFWGSTDTQYF
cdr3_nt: TGTGCCAGCAGCTTATTCTGGGGGAGCACAGATACGCAGTATTTT

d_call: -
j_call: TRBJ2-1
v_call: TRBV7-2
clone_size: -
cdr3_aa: CASSLAANNEQFF
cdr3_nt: TGTGCCAGCAGCTTAGCGGCCAACAATGAGCAGTTCTTC

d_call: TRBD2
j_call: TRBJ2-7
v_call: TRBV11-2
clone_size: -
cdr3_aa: CASSLAGSSYEQYF
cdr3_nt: TGTGCCAGCAGCCTAGCGGGTTCTTCCTACGAGCAGTACTTC

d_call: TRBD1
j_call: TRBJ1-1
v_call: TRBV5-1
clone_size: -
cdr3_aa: CASRYGTGAQEAFF
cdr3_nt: TGCGCCAGCCGATACGGGACAGGGGCCCAGGAAGCTTTCTTT

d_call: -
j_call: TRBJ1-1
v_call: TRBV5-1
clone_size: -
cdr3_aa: CASSSIVERNTEAFF
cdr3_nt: TGCGCCAGCAGCTCCATTGTTGAAAGGAACACTGAAGCTTTCTTT

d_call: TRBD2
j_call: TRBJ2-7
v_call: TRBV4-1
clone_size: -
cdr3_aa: CASSRTSGGSYEQYF
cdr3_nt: TGCGCCAGCAGCCGGACTAGCGGGGGATCCTACGAGCAGTACTTC

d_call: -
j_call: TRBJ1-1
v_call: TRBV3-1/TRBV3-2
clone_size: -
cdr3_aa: CASSQGAVGAFF
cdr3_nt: TGTGCCAGCAGCCAAGGGGCGGTGGGAGCTTTCTTT

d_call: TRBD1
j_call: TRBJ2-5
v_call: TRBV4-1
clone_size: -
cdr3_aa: CASSPGGRETQYF
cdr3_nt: TGCGCCAGCAGCCCAGGGGGCAGGGAGACCCAGTACTTC

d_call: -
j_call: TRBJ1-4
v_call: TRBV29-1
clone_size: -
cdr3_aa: CSVEAGTTNEKLFF
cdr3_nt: TGCAGCGTTGAAGCTGGTACAACTAATGAAAAACTGTTTTTT

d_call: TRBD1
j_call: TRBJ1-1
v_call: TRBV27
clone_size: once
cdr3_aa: CASSPWDRSTEAFF
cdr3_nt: TGTGCCAGCTCCCCTTGGGACAGAAGCACTGAAGCTTTCTTT

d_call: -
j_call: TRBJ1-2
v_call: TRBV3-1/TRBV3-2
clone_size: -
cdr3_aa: CASSVGVTGWHYGYTF
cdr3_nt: TGTGCCAGCAGCGTGGGTGTTACAGGGTGGCACTATGGCTACACCTTC

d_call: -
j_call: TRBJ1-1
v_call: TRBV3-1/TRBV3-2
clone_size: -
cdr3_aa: CASSLYLGAEAFF
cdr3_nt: TGTGCCAGCAGCCTTTACTTGGGCGCTGAAGCTTTCTTT

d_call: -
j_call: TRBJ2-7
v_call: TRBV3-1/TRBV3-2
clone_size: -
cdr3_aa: CASSYGANYEQYF
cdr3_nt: TGTGCCAGCAGCTATGGGGCCAACTACGAGCAGTACTTC

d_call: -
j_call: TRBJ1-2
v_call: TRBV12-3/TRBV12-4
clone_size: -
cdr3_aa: CASTLGQRYGYTF
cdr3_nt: TGTGCCAGCACCCTGGGCCAGCGCTATGGCTACACCTTC

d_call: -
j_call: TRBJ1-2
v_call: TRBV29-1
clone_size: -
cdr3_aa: CSVDTVGRANYGYTF
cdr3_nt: TGCAGCGTTGATACGGTGGGGAGGGCGAACTATGGCTACACCTTC

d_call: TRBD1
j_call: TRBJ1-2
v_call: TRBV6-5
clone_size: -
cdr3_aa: CASSRRQGSDGYTF
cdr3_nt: TGTGCCAGCAGTAGAAGACAGGGTAGCGATGGCTACACCTTC

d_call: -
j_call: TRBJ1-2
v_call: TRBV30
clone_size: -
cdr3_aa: CAWSRHQNYGYTF
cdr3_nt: TGTGCCTGGAGTAGGCACCAGAACTATGGCTACACCTTC

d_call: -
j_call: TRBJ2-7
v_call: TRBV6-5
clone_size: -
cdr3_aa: CASSSPSGQYF
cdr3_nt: TGTGCCAGCAGTTCCCCCTCCGGGCAGTACTTC

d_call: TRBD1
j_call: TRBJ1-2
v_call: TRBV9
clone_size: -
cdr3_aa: CASSAGGTGGVYGYTF
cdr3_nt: TGTGCCAGCAGCGCCGGAGGAACAGGGGGCGTCTATGGCTACACCTTC

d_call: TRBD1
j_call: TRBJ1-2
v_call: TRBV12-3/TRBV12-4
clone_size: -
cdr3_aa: CASSSGTGNGYTF
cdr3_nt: TGTGCCAGCAGTTCCGGGACAGGAAATGGCTACACCTTC

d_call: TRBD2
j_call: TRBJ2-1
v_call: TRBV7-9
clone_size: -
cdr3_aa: CASSSVRGLVGVNEQFF
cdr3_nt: TGTGCCAGCAGCTCGGTGCGGGGACTAGTAGGGGTGAATGAGCAGTTCTTC

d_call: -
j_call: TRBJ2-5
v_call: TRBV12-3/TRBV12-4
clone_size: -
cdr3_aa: CASSLGETQYF
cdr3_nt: TGTGCCAGCAGTTTGGGAGAGACCCAGTACTTC

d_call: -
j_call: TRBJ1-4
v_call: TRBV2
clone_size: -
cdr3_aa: CASSEAQGGWGEKLFF
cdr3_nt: TGTGCCAGCAGTGAAGCGCAGGGAGGGTGGGGCGAAAAACTGTTTTTT

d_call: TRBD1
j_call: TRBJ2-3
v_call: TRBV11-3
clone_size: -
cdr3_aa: CANTQQGEVRKLADTQYF
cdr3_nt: TGTGCCAACACCCAACAGGGGGAGGTTAGGAAGTTGGCAGATACGCAGTATTTT

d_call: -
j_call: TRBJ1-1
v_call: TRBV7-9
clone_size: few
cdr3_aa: CASSPTEGRAEAFF
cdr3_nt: TGTGCCAGCAGCCCTACTGAGGGTCGGGCTGAAGCTTTCTTT

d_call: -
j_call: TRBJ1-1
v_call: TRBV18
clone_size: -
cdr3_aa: CASRPGGGDGTEAFF
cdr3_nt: TGTGCCAGCCGGCCCGGCGGGGGGGATGGCACTGAAGCTTTCTTT

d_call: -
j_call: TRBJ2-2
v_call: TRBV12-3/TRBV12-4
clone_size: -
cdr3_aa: CASRPQGTGELFF
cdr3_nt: TGTGCCAGCAGACCCCAGGGAACCGGGGAGCTGTTTTTT

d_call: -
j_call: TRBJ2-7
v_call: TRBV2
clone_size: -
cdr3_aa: CASKGTDSSYEQYF
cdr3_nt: TGTGCCAGCAAAGGGACCGACAGCTCCTACGAGCAGTACTTC

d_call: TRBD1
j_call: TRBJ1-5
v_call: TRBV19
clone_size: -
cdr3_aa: CASSIWDRTQPQHF
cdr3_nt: TGTGCCAGTAGTATTTGGGACAGAACCCAGCCCCAGCATTTT

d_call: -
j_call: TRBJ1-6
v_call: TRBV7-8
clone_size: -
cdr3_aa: CASSLGIGRNSPLHF
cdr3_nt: TGTGCCAGCAGCCTAGGGATAGGGCGGAATTCACCCCTCCACTTT

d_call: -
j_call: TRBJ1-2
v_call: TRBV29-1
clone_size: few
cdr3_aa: CSVVVGGYGYTF
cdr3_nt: TGCAGCGTTGTGGTAGGGGGCTATGGCTACACCTTC

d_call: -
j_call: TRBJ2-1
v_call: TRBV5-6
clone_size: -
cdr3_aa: CASSPFSGTPLLNNEQFF
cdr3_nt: TGTGCCAGCAGCCCCTTTTCGGGAACCCCCCTTCTGAACAATGAGCAGTTCTTC

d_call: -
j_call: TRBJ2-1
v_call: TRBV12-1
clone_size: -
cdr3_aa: CASSSYRRAGRYNEQFF
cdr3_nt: TGTGCCAGCAGCTCCTATCGGAGGGCAGGGAGGTACAATGAGCAGTTCTTC

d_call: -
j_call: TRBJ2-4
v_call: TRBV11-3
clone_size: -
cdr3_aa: CASSPDNSKNIQYF
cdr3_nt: TGTGCCAGCAGCCCCGACAATTCCAAAAACATTCAGTACTTC

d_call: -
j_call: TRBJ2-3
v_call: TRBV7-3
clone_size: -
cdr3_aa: CASSLDADTQYF
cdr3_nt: TGTGCCAGCAGCTTAGACGCAGATACGCAGTATTTT

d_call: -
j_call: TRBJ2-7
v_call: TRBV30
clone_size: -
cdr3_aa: CASTRDSSYEQYF
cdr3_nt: TGTGCCTCGACGCGGGACTCGTCCTACGAGCAGTACTTC

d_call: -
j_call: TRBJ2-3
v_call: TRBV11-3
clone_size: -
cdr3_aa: CASSLLEGVADTQYF
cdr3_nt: TGTGCCAGCAGCTTACTCGAGGGAGTGGCCGATACGCAGTATTTT

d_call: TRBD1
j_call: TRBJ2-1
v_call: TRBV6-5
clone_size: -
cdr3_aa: CASRPGTGGDEQFF
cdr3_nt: TGTGCCAGCAGACCCGGGACAGGGGGCGATGAGCAGTTCTTC

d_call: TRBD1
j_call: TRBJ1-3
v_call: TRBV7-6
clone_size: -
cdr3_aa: CASSSPRDRGNTIYF
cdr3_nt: TGTGCCAGCAGCTCCCCCCGGGACAGGGGAAACACCATATATTTT

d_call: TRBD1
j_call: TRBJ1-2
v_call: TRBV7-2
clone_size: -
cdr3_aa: CASSQGAGRANYGYTF
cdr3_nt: TGTGCCAGCAGCCAGGGGGCTGGCAGAGCTAACTATGGCTACACCTTC

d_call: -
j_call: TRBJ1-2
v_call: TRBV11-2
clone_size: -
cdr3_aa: CASSLKGQEGYTF
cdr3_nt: TGTGCCAGCAGCTTAAAGGGACAAGAGGGCTACACCTTC